This T cell receptor beta chain stems from a study of cytomegalovirus exposure and HLA in healthy donors. Study results and caveats: The listing of 150 or so TCR beta chains classed them as cytomegalovirus-associated. Rarity marked most TCR sequences, yet some public TCRs occurred in many donors.

The method was immunoSEQ multiplex PCR; TCRdb's version includes in-frame clones alone and lacks a portion of them. Of around 250,000 clones listed, 90% were seen once; the top ten hold under 0.4%. Among the 110 or so subjects of the validation cohort, separate from the 666-subject first cohort, were the donors. In the case of this clone: Its antigen is currently unknown.

Germline V gene sequence: CDR1 MRHNA, CDR2 SNTAGT. V gave up 0 bases and J gave up 8 bases, with 14 bases separating them. The length of the CDR3 is 15 residues. The clonotype originates from a woman younger than 35 in good health and CMV-seronegative. Material: PBMCs. This chain connects TRBV6-4 to TRBJ2-1; D ambiguous. The DNA of the CDR3 is TGTGCCAGCAGTGACTCAGTAGTTGGCCGGGATGAGCAGTTCTTC. This sequence encodes CASSDSVVGRDEQFF.